These 29 T cell receptor beta chains came from one sample sequenced in a study of T cell responses to AZD1222 COVID-19 vaccine. TCRdb's table, derived via immunoSEQ multiplex PCR, lists solely in-frame clones and lacks some. Counted here are about 64,000 clones, around nine tenths occurring once; the ten biggest clones make up 6.3%. This specimen was peripheral blood, taken 28 days after the second dose of the MenACWY control vaccine. The receptors derive from an adult who received the MenACWY meningococcal vaccine as a control.

This clone was detected only a few times. The rearrangement uses TRBV15 and TRBJ2-1, with TRBD1 as a possible D gene (5 bases). Germline CDR1 LNHNV, CDR2 YYDKDF (reference sequence). Trimming took off 8 bases at V and 4 bases at J, with 12 bases between the two ends. CDR3 size: 13 residues. Written as DNA, the CDR3 is TGTGCCACCTCTGGCACAGGATACAATGAGCAGTTCTTC. It encodes CATSGTGYNEQFF.

The genes are TRBV5-1 and TRBJ1-3; maybe TRBD1 (5 bases). V lost 4 bases and J 0 bases, leaving 11 bases between the germline ends. CDR3 length equals 15 residues. Germline assignment: CDR1 SGHRS and CDR2 YFSETQ. The CDR3 here is CASSPTTGSGNTIYF. The CDR3 bases are TGCGCCAGCAGCCCTACCACAGGCTCTGGAAACACCATATATTTT.

The CDR3 here is CASSLGQGSAFF. The CDR3 DNA sequence: TGTGCCAGCAGCTTGGGCCAAGGGTCGGCTTTCTTT. The gene calls are TRBV5-8 and TRBJ1-1; D gene unclear. CDR3 length: 12 residues. V shed 0 bases and J shed 11 bases, with 11 bases lying between them. CDR1 is SGHTS and CDR2 is YDEGEE in the germline V gene.

The chain uses TRBV28 and TRBJ1-3; D ambiguous. CDR3 length: 15 amino acids. V lost 4 bases and J lost 3, with 13 bases in between. CDR1 is MDHEN, CDR2 SYDVKM, per germline. CDR3: CASSSPIIRGNTIYF. CDR3 sequence (DNA): TGTGCCAGCAGTTCTCCTATTATCCGTGGAAACACCATATATTTT.

J is TRBJ1-6 and V is TRBV2; no clear D. V was pared by 8 bases and J by 9 bases, with 20 bases between. This CDR3 contains 15 residues. Germline V lookup: CDR1 SNHLY, CDR2 FYNNEI. CDR3 amino acids: CASERERAGSSPLHF. CDR3 bases: TGTGCCAGCGAGCGGGAGAGGGCAGGCAGTTCACCCCTCCACTTT.

This chain uses TRBV5-4 with TRBJ2-5; D call uncertain. The germline V gene has CDR1 SGHNT and CDR2 YYREEE (reference sequence). This CDR3 has 12 residues. V shed 2 bases and J shed 3 bases, with 5 bases lying between them. CDR3 sequence reads: CASSFWEETQYF. The DNA of the CDR3 is TGTGCCAGCAGCTTCTGGGAAGAGACCCAGTACTTC.

The V and J genes are TRBV24-1 and TRBJ2-2, with a possible D match to TRBD1 (6 bases). Germline loops: CDR1 KGHDR, CDR2 SFDVKD. The CDR3 sequence is 14 residues long. Deletions cut 9 bases from V and 1 base from J, with 11 bases between. CDR3 nucleotides: TGTGCCACCGCCCGGGGACAGAACACCGGGGAGCTGTTTTTT. Residues: CATARGQNTGELFF.

This clone was counted only a few times. V gene TRBV7-2 combines with J gene TRBJ1-3; D is unresolved. The germline gives CDR1 SGHTA, CDR2 FQGNSA. Between the trimmed V and J ends, which lost 1 base and 4 bases, there was a span of 11 bases. The CDR3 is 15 residues long. In nucleotides, the CDR3 is TGTGCCAGCAGCTTAGGGACCGGGCGGGGAAACACCATATATTTT. It is translated as CASSLGTGRGNTIYF.

V and J are TRBV7-2 and TRBJ2-5, with 11 bases aligning to TRBD2. The ends lost 2 bases at V and 3 bases at J; junction bases unmatched: 8. The V gene's germline CDR1 is SGHTA and CDR2 FQGNSA. The CDR3 has 17 residues. The DNA of the CDR3 is TGTGCCAGCAGCTTAAGAGTACTAGCGGGAGACGAAGAGACCCAGTACTTC. Amino acid sequence: CASSLRVLAGDEETQYF.

This clone has just one count. The chain recombines TRBV5-1 with TRBJ2-3; 7 nucleotides align to TRBD2. The CDR3 length is 19 residues. Losses at the gene ends were 0 bases for V and 3 bases for J; bases not matched to a gene: 16. Germline V gene lookup returns CDR1 SGHRS and CDR2 YFSETQ. This chain's CDR3 is CASSLGAGRGGVGTDTQYF. CDR3 coding DNA: TGCGCCAGCAGCTTGGGCGCGGGGCGCGGGGGAGTTGGTACAGATACGCAGTATTTT. Based on the CDR3 plus reference TRBV5-1 and TRBJ2-3, the full variable domain is KAGVTQTPRYLIKTRGQQVTLSCSPISGHRSVSWYQQTPGQGLQFLFEYFSETQRNKGNFPGRFSGRQFSNSRSEMNVSTLELGDSALYLCASSLGAGRGGVGTDTQYFGPGTRLTVL.

The gene calls are TRBV6-2 or TRBV6-3 and TRBJ2-5; TRBD2 agrees at 13 bases. Germline trimming cut 5 bases from V and 4 bases from J; bases unmatched to any gene: 7. The CDR3 consists of 16 residues. Germline V lookup: CDR1 MNHEY, CDR2 SVGEGT. The CDR3 DNA follows: TGTGCCAGCAGTCAGGGACTAGCGGGACCCGTAGAGACCCAGTACTTC. This sequence encodes CASSQGLAGPVETQYF.

The CDR3 region has the DNA TGTGCCAGTAGTATACAACTGTCTCTCGAGCAGTACTTC. It encodes CASSIQLSLEQYF. The V call is TRBV19, the J call TRBJ2-7; D is unclear. This CDR3 contains 13 residues. Germline V lookup: CDR1 LNHDA, CDR2 SQIVND (reference sequence). Trimming removed 2 bases at V and 6 bases at J, with 11 bases between.

The V gene is TRBV11-2, the J gene TRBJ2-3; possibly TRBD1 for D (5 bases). Germline V gene lookup returns CDR1 SGHAT and CDR2 FQNNGV. V was pared by 2 bases and J by 2 bases, with 8 bases between. This CDR3 has 14 amino acids. The CDR3 spells CASSLRQTTDTQYF. Here the CDR3 DNA reads TGTGCCAGCAGCTTAAGACAGACCACAGATACGCAGTATTTT.

This sequence joins TRBV3-1 (or the pseudogene TRBV3-2) and TRBJ1-1; perhaps TRBD1 as D (6 bases). The germline V and J ends were trimmed by 4 bases and 1 base, with 10 bases remaining between them. CDR3 length: 14 amino acids. Germline V CDR1 and CDR2: LGHDT, YNNKEL (reference sequence). DNA for the CDR3: TGTGCCAGCAGCCGGACAGCAAAGAACACTGAAGCTTTCTTT. This encodes CASSRTAKNTEAFF.

The chain links TRBV27 to TRBJ2-7; 10 bases align to TRBD1. The trim removed 3 bases at V and 4 bases at J, leaving 9 bases unmatched. The CDR3 length is 16 residues. Germline V gene data show CDR1 as MNHEY and CDR2 as SMNVEV (reference sequence). CDR3 amino acids: CASSFRDRGLPYEQYF. The CDR3 DNA reads as TGTGCCAGCAGTTTCCGGGACAGGGGCCTCCCTTACGAGCAGTACTTC.

The chain joins TRBV28 to TRBJ1-4, with no clear D. CDR3 size: 13 residues. V gave up 7 bases and J gave up 1 base, with 7 bases separating them. Germline lookup yields CDR1 MDHEN and CDR2 SYDVKM. The CDR3 loop is CASMGGTNEKLFF. The CDR3 coding sequence is TGTGCCAGCATGGGCGGAACTAATGAAAAACTGTTTTTT.

V is TRBV7-6 and J is TRBJ2-2, with a weak D call TRBD1 (5 bases). This CDR3 spans 16 amino acids. Trimming removed 1 base from V and 0 bases from J, with 9 bases in between. Germline V gene data show CDR1 as SGHVS and CDR2 as FNYEAQ. Here the CDR3 reads CASSLDGASNTGELFF. CDR3 coding DNA: TGTGCCAGCAGCTTAGATGGGGCCTCGAACACCGGGGAGCTGTTTTTT.

The CDR3 coding sequence is TGTGCCAGCAGGCTCAGACCGGGACAGGGGGAGACTGAAGCTTTCTTT. Amino acid sequence: CASRLRPGQGETEAFF. The chain uses TRBV2 and TRBJ1-1; 11 nucleotides match TRBD1. The V and J ends lost 6 bases and 5 bases, in that order; junction bases with no gene match: 11. The CDR3 extends over 16 amino acids. Germline V gene lookup returns CDR1 SNHLY and CDR2 FYNNEI.

The chain employs TRBV6-5 and TRBJ2-7; D remains unclear. This CDR3 comprises 13 residues. V lost 6 bases and J 6 bases, leaving 15 bases between the germline ends. Germline assignment: CDR1 MNHEY and CDR2 SVGAGI. DNA of the CDR3: TGTGCCAGCAGGTCCCCAGTTGGTGGCGAGCAGTACTTC. Translating it yields CASRSPVGGEQYF.

This chain links TRBV3-1 (or the pseudogene TRBV3-2) with TRBJ2-3, with TRBD2 matching 7 bases. The CDR3 is 17 residues long. Trimming took 6 bases from V and 2 from J; bases not matched to a gene: 14. CDR1 and CDR2 (germline): LGHDT, YNNKEL (reference sequence). CDR3 sequence reads: CASSPSPGGGNTDTQYF. CDR3 DNA sequence: TGTGCCAGCAGTCCTTCCCCTGGGGGAGGGAACACAGATACGCAGTATTTT.

The V call is TRBV3-1 (or the pseudogene TRBV3-2), the J call TRBJ2-5, with no clear D. The CDR3 spans 15 residues. Germline V gene lookup returns CDR1 LGHDT and CDR2 YNNKEL (reference sequence). V dropped 1 base and J dropped 2 bases, with 11 bases sitting between them. The CDR3 reads CASSQGPVGQETQYF. CDR3 nucleotides: TGTGCCAGCAGCCAAGGCCCAGTGGGGCAAGAGACCCAGTACTTC.

The sample holds one count of this clone. The rearrangement uses TRBV18 and TRBJ2-5; D might be TRBD1 or TRBD2, each matching 5 bases. In germline, CDR1 is KGHSH, CDR2 LQKENI. The CDR3 sequence is 15 residues long. Trimming left V 4 bases short and J 2 bases short, with 14 bases between. The CDR3 loop reads CASSLTGARQETQYF. In DNA, the CDR3 is TGTGCCAGCTCACTCACCGGGGCCCGACAAGAGACCCAGTACTTC.

The chain is built from TRBV7-9 and TRBJ2-7, with TRBD1 matching 8 bases. This CDR3 has 15 residues. Germline V gene data show CDR1 as SEHNR and CDR2 as FQNEAQ (reference sequence). V lost 5 bases and J lost 3; bases outside the gene matches: 9. The CDR3 protein is CASSPRTGFYYEQYF. The CDR3 region has the DNA TGTGCCAGCAGCCCGAGGACAGGGTTTTACTACGAGCAGTACTTC.

The CDR3 sequence is CASSGSGTDTQYF. For the CDR3, the DNA is TGTGCCAGTAGTGGCTCAGGGACAGATACGCAGTATTTT. The chain links TRBV19 to TRBJ2-3, with D maybe TRBD1 (5 bases). The CDR3 totals 13 residues. V lost 5 bases and J lost 3, with 9 bases in between. The V gene's germline CDR1 is LNHDA and CDR2 SQIVND (reference sequence).

The chain combines TRBV9 with TRBJ1-4; D possibly corresponds to TRBD1 (6 bases). This CDR3 contains 17 residues. The germline V gene has CDR1 SGDLS and CDR2 YYNGEE. V shed 2 bases and J shed 0 bases, with 14 bases lying between them. The chain's CDR3 is CASSVSGAPATNEKLFF. The CDR3 DNA sequence: TGTGCCAGCAGCGTTTCAGGGGCGCCCGCAACTAATGAAAAACTGTTTTTT.

The chain has TRBV21-1 and TRBJ1-5. TRBV21-1 is a listed pseudogene. CDR3 length: 12 amino acids. The CDR3 coding sequence is TGTGCCAGCAGCAAAGCAGGACAGCCCCAGCATTTT. Protein product: CASSKAGQPQHF.

The CDR3 DNA follows: TGTGCCAGCAGCCTCCAGCTAGCGGGAGGTTACAATGAGCAGTTCTTC. It is translated as CASSLQLAGGYNEQFF. The V gene is TRBV11-2, the J gene TRBJ2-1, with 11 positions matching TRBD2. Trimming removed 5 bases from V and 4 bases from J; junction bases left unmatched: 7. The CDR3 covers 16 residues. Germline CDR1 and CDR2: SGHAT and FQNNGV.

The V call is TRBV5-4, the J call TRBJ1-2, with 7 bases matching TRBD1. There are 14 residues in the CDR3. J gave up 4 bases and V 5 bases, and 8 bases lay outside the gene matches. The germline V gene encodes CDR1 SGHNT and CDR2 YYREEE (reference sequence). CDR3 in amino acids: CASRSTGTAYGYTF. The DNA for the CDR3 is TGTGCCAGCAGGTCCACCGGGACAGCCTATGGCTACACCTTC.

The chain has TRBV7-9 and TRBJ1-1; D possibly corresponds to TRBD1 (6 bases). V lost 5 bases and J lost 1, with 11 bases in between. Per the germline V gene, CDR1 is SEHNR and CDR2 is FQNEAQ (reference sequence). The CDR3 is made up of 14 amino acids. In DNA, the CDR3 is TGTGCCAGCAGCCCCGACAGGACGAACACTGAAGCTTTCTTT. Amino acids: CASSPDRTNTEAFF.